This T cell receptor beta chain was obtained from a study of control samples from healthy donors and cancer patients. The protocol was immunoSEQ multiplex PCR, while the TCRdb copy is restricted to in-frame clones and leaves out a portion. The table has tens of thousands of clones, over 85% seen once; the top ten hold roughly 1.2%. The CDR3 length is 11 residues. CDR1 is SGHDN and CDR2 is FVKESK in the germline V gene. Trimming pared 4 bases from V and 8 bases from J, leaving 8 bases between. The sequence came from a woman between 40 and 55 years old with lung cancer. The rearrangement links TRBV14 to TRBJ1-2; D may be TRBD1 (5 bases). The sample was PBMCs. Written as DNA, the CDR3 is TGTGCCAGCAGCCGTGGGGACGGCTACACCTTC. Its protein is CASSRGDGYTF.